These 32 T cell receptor beta chains were all obtained from the same sample, sequenced in a study of cytomegalovirus exposure and HLA in healthy donors. 13 Jbeta primers and 60 Vbeta primers were used for the PCR. Measured with immunoSEQ multiplex PCR; TCRdb has only the in-frame clones, and not every one. The sample has approximately 190,000 clones, around 83% seen once; the top ten hold around 0.8%. Sequenced input: PBMCs. The source of these receptors is a woman younger than 35 in good health and CMV-seronegative.

This clone occurred a few times. V and J are TRBV28 and TRBJ2-3; 10 bases align to TRBD2. The CDR3 has 16 amino acids. CDR1 is MDHEN and CDR2 is SYDVKM in the germline V gene. The V segment lost 2 bases and the J segment 1 base; nucleotides outside the gene matches: 3. The CDR3 loop reads CASSLTLAGGTDTQYF. In DNA form, the CDR3 reads TGTGCCAGCAGTTTAACGCTAGCGGGAGGCACAGATACGCAGTATTTT.

The genes are TRBV28 and TRBJ2-3; no reliable D call. The germline V and J ends were trimmed by 9 bases and 2 bases, with 12 bases remaining between them. This CDR3 has 13 amino acids. CDR1 and CDR2 from the germline V gene are MDHEN and SYDVKM. CDR3 DNA sequence: TGTGCCAGTGACGACACCCACACAGATACGCAGTATTTT. Translating it yields CASDDTHTDTQYF.

A single count supports this clone. The rearrangement uses TRBV4-1 and TRBJ2-7; TRBD2 agrees at 7 bases. The CDR3 consists of 17 residues. V lost 0 bases to trimming and J lost 1 base; unmatched junction nucleotides: 9. The germline V gene has CDR1 MGHRA and CDR2 YSYEKL. CDR3 DNA: TGCGCCAGCAGCCAAGACGAATCAGCGGGGCCATCCTACGAGCAGTACTTC. As protein: CASSQDESAGPSYEQYF.

J is TRBJ2-1 and V is TRBV28, with D perhaps matching TRBD1 (5 bases). This CDR3 is built from 15 residues. CDR1 is MDHEN, CDR2 SYDVKM, per germline. V was cut by 8 bases and J by 3 bases, with 17 bases left in between. In DNA form, the CDR3 reads TGTGCCAGCGAAGGGGTCGGGCAGTACTACAATGAGCAGTTCTTC. This encodes CASEGVGQYYNEQFF.

In its sample, this clone was seen once. This chain uses TRBV27 with TRBJ2-5, with no clear D. Germline V lookup: CDR1 MNHEY, CDR2 SMNVEV (reference sequence). V dropped 3 bases and J dropped 6 bases, with 14 bases sitting between them. The CDR3 sequence is 14 residues long. The CDR3 coding sequence is TGTGCCAGCAGTTTGGGCCCCCAACCCCAGACCCAGTACTTC. It specifies CASSLGPQPQTQYF.

The gene calls are TRBV6-1 and TRBJ2-5, with 7 bases matching TRBD1. The DNA end is more similar to TRBJ2-7, so the J call may be wrong. The CDR3 spans 14 residues. Germline V lookup: CDR1 MNHNS, CDR2 SASEGT. The CDR3 reads CASSEVGTDYEQYF. The CDR3 coding sequence is TGTGCCAGCAGTGAAGTTGGGACAGACTACGAGCAGTACTTC.

V is TRBV7-8 and J is TRBJ2-3; 11 bases are shared with TRBD2. The trim removed 1 base at V and 10 bases at J, leaving 22 bases unmatched. This CDR3 region has 20 residues. CDR1 SGHVS and CDR2 FQNEAQ come from the germline V gene. CDR3 bases: TGTGCCAGCAGCTTAGTCACTAGCGGGAGAGATATTCGGGAGTTTGTTTCGCAGTATTTT. Its translation: CASSLVTSGRDIREFVSQYF.

This clone was seen once. This CDR3 reads CASSLAGGPTDTQYF. The CDR3 bases are TGCGCCAGCAGCTTGGCGGGAGGGCCAACAGATACGCAGTATTTT. This sequence joins TRBV5-1 and TRBJ2-3; TRBD2 agrees at 8 bases. This CDR3 has 15 amino acids. The germline V gene encodes CDR1 SGHRS and CDR2 YFSETQ. V was pared by 0 bases and J by 3 bases, with 3 bases of the junction left unmatched.

This chain links TRBV29-1 with TRBJ1-2; D is unclear. CDR3 length: 14 residues. The V and J ends lost 4 bases and 2 bases respectively, with 14 bases between them. Germline values: CDR1 SQVTM, CDR2 ANQGSEA. CDR3 DNA sequence: TGCAGCGTTGGTCGTGGTGCCGGGAACTATGGCTACACCTTC. It yields the protein CSVGRGAGNYGYTF.

The chain couples TRBV6-5 to TRBJ2-5; D remains ambiguous. CDR1 and CDR2 from the germline V gene are MNHEY and SVGAGI. The CDR3 totals 12 residues. V shed 0 bases and J shed 4 bases, with 3 bases lying between them. Here the CDR3 DNA reads TGTGCCAGCAGTTACTCGCGAGAGACCCAGTACTTC. The encoded protein is CASSYSRETQYF.

The chain links TRBV27 to TRBJ2-3; 7 nucleotides match TRBD2. The CDR3 consists of 14 residues. The junction had 6 bases not matched to a gene; V was cut back by 5 bases and J by 4 bases. Germline V gene lookup returns CDR1 MNHEY and CDR2 SMNVEV (reference sequence). The CDR3 nucleotides read TGTGCCAGCAGTGGACTAGGGTTAGCAGATACGCAGTATTTT. Translation: CASSGLGLADTQYF.

V is TRBV15 and J is TRBJ1-4, with D perhaps TRBD1 (5 bases). The CDR3 is made up of 15 amino acids. From germline, CDR1 is LNHNV and CDR2 YYDKDF (reference sequence). The ends were cut back, 0 bases at V and 7 bases at J, with 12 bases in the middle. CDR3 sequence reads: CATSREPRVGEKLFF. The CDR3, as DNA: TGTGCCACCAGCAGAGAGCCCAGGGTCGGTGAAAAACTGTTTTTT. Using reference TRBV15 and TRBJ1-4 for the parts outside the CDR3, the full variable domain is DAMVIQNPRYQVTQFGKPVTLSCSQTLNHNVMYWYQQKSSQAPKLLFHYYDKDFNNEADTPDNFQSRRPNTSFCFLDIRSPGLGDTAMYLCATSREPRVGEKLFFGSGTQLSVL.

The rearrangement links TRBV5-1 to TRBJ2-2, with a possible D match to TRBD2 (5 bases). This CDR3 region has 17 residues. V was trimmed by 1 base and J by 6 bases, leaving 19 bases between them. Looked up from germline, CDR1 is SGHRS and CDR2 is YFSETQ. The CDR3 bases are TGCGCCAGCAGCTTGCTTCCCAGCGGCCAATGGGCCGGGGAGCTGTTTTTT. Protein sequence: CASSLLPSGQWAGELFF.

This clone was picked up a small number of times. V usage is TRBV6-5 and J usage is TRBJ2-7, with a weak D call TRBD2 (6 bases). The germline CDR1 and CDR2 sequences are MNHEY and SVGAGI. The CDR3 length is 15 residues. Trimming removed 6 bases at V and 0 bases at J, with 15 bases between. For the CDR3, the DNA is TGTGCCAGCAGAGGTTGGGACGGGAGCTCCTACGAGCAGTACTTC. Translating gives CASRGWDGSSYEQYF.

This chain connects TRBV30 to TRBJ1-2; possible D gene TRBD1, 5 bases. The V end lost 5 bases, the J end lost 10 bases, and 8 bases lay between the germline ends. The CDR3 loop spans 9 amino acids. From germline, CDR1 is GTSNPN and CDR2 SVGIG (reference sequence). The CDR3 here is CAWGALYTF. CDR3 in DNA: TGTGCCTGGGGGGCCCTCTACACCTTC.

The chain is built from TRBV4-1 and TRBJ1-5; D is uncertain. Germline V gene data show CDR1 as MGHRA and CDR2 as YSYEKL. The CDR3 extends over 17 amino acids. Trimming left V 0 bases short and J 3 bases short, with 15 bases between. In DNA, the CDR3 is TGCGCCAGCAGCCAAGATGTTCTCGGCGGTTTCAATCAGCCCCAGCATTTT. This sequence encodes CASSQDVLGGFNQPQHF.

The V and J genes are TRBV7-9 and TRBJ1-3; D is perhaps TRBD1 (6 bases). V dropped 4 bases and J dropped 16 bases, with 17 bases sitting between them. The CDR3 covers 12 residues. CDR1 is SEHNR and CDR2 is FQNEAQ in the germline V gene (reference sequence). CDR3: CASSSDRQDFYF. Here the CDR3 DNA reads TGTGCCAGCAGCTCCGACCGACAGGACTTTTATTTT.

The V gene is TRBV15, the J gene TRBJ2-4, with 14 bases fitting TRBD2. Germline CDR1 and CDR2: LNHNV and YYDKDF (reference sequence). CDR3 length: 22 amino acids. Trimming took 3 bases from V and 1 from J; bases not matched to a gene: 17. CDR3 loop: CATSSGGAPQGLAGVAKNIQYF. The CDR3 DNA reads as TGTGCCACCAGCAGTGGGGGGGCGCCGCAGGGACTAGCGGGAGTTGCCAAAAACATTCAGTACTTC.

The chain employs TRBV9 and TRBJ2-2; TRBD2 is a possible D gene (5 bases). V was cut by 2 bases and J by 4 bases, with 12 bases left in between. Germline loops: CDR1 SGDLS, CDR2 YYNGEE. The CDR3 extends over 15 amino acids. The CDR3 DNA reads as TGTGCCAGCAGCGTTACTAGAGTCGGCACCGGGGAGCTGTTTTTT. Residues: CASSVTRVGTGELFF.

This chain links TRBV7-9 with TRBJ2-1; 8 bases match TRBD2. Germline V gives CDR1 SEHNR, CDR2 FQNEAQ (reference sequence). The ends lost 1 base at V and 8 bases at J; junction bases unmatched: 7. This CDR3 region has 15 residues. CDR3 amino acids: CASSLVLAGSDEQFF. DNA for the CDR3: TGTGCCAGCAGCTTAGTCCTAGCGGGTAGCGATGAGCAGTTCTTC.

This chain connects TRBV5-1 to TRBJ1-4; 11 bases line up with TRBD1. This CDR3 spans 15 amino acids. V shed 4 bases and J 7 bases; nucleotides not matched to a gene: 6. In germline, CDR1 is SGHRS, CDR2 YFSETQ. The CDR3 spells CASSTGTGGGEKLFF. The CDR3 DNA is TGCGCCAGCAGCACGGGGACAGGGGGAGGTGAAAAACTGTTTTTT. The whole variable domain, filled in from reference TRBV5-1 and TRBJ1-4, reads KAGVTQTPRYLIKTRGQQVTLSCSPISGHRSVSWYQQTPGQGLQFLFEYFSETQRNKGNFPGRFSGRQFSNSRSEMNVSTLELGDSALYLCASSTGTGGGEKLFFGSGTQLSVL.

In the case of this clone: Because the CDR3's place on the DNA is in doubt, the DNA is left out and the CDR3 is given as listed by TCRdb. The V call is TRBV19, the J call TRBJ2-3; the DNA was not used to check the table's D call, TRBD1. Both ends counted, the CDR3 spans 15 residues. Germline lookup yields CDR1 LNHDA and CDR2 SQIVND (reference sequence). The CDR3 loop reads CASTSGQTYTDTQYF.

The chain couples TRBV19 to TRBJ1-2; D is unresolved. V lost 6 bases, J lost 9 bases, and 26 bases lay in between. This CDR3 has 16 amino acids. Germline values: CDR1 LNHDA, CDR2 SQIVND (reference sequence). CDR3 DNA: TGTGCCAGTAGAAAGCCCGGAGGTTGTTTCATATTGTGCTACACCTTC. The encoded protein is CASRKPGGCFILCYTF.

This sequence joins TRBV28 and TRBJ2-3, with unresolved D. Trimming pared 7 bases from V and 3 bases from J, leaving 5 bases between. CDR3 length equals 11 residues. Germline V gene lookup returns CDR1 MDHEN and CDR2 SYDVKM. CDR3 in DNA: TGTGCCAGCACTTCGACAGATACGCAGTATTTT. Amino acid sequence: CASTSTDTQYF. The full variable domain, its missing parts supplied by reference TRBV28 and TRBJ2-3, is DVKVTQSSRYLVKRTGEKVFLECVQDMDHENMFWYRQDPGLGLRLIYFSYDVKMKEKGDIPEGYSVSREKKERFSLILESASTNQTSMYLCASTSTDTQYFGPGTRLTVL.

The gene calls are TRBV15 and TRBJ2-7; the match to TRBD1 covers 7 bases. CDR3 size: 16 residues. Germline V gene lookup returns CDR1 LNHNV and CDR2 YYDKDF (reference sequence). V lost 0 bases and J lost 2; bases outside the gene matches: 7. The CDR3 DNA is TGTGCCACCAGCAGAGATTGGACAGGTCGTGCCTACGAGCAGTACTTC. Its translation is CATSRDWTGRAYEQYF. The full variable domain, its missing parts supplied by reference TRBV15 and TRBJ2-7, is DAMVIQNPRYQVTQFGKPVTLSCSQTLNHNVMYWYQQKSSQAPKLLFHYYDKDFNNEADTPDNFQSRRPNTSFCFLDIRSPGLGDTAMYLCATSRDWTGRAYEQYFGPGTRLTVT.

The chain combines TRBV25-1 with TRBJ2-7, with a tentative D call TRBD1 (6 bases). The germline CDR1 and CDR2 sequences are MGHDK and SYGVNS. Between the trimmed V and J ends, which lost 4 bases and 3 bases, there was a span of 13 bases. The CDR3 consists of 14 residues. The CDR3 coding sequence is TGTGCCAGCAGTGGAATCGGACAGAACTACGAGCAGTACTTC. This encodes CASSGIGQNYEQYF.

V and J are TRBV2 and TRBJ2-1; possibly TRBD2 for D (5 bases). This CDR3 region has 14 residues. Germline V gives CDR1 SNHLY, CDR2 FYNNEI. Between the trimmed V and J ends, which lost 5 bases and 9 bases, there was a span of 17 bases. The DNA of the CDR3 is TGTGCCAGCAGTCTTTCTGACTACGGCGGTGAGCAGTTCTTC. Its translation: CASSLSDYGGEQFF.

V usage is TRBV15 and J usage is TRBJ2-7; a possible D gene is TRBD2 (5 bases). Trimming took off 4 bases at V and 2 bases at J, with 9 bases between the two ends. The CDR3 is 13 residues long. The germline gives CDR1 LNHNV, CDR2 YYDKDF (reference sequence). Here the CDR3 DNA reads TGTGCCACCAGCACGCGGGTTCCCTACGAGCAGTACTTC. It codes for CATSTRVPYEQYF.

V usage is TRBV5-1 and J usage is TRBJ2-3, with 13 bases fitting TRBD2. The CDR3 covers 16 residues. J was trimmed by 7 bases and V by 3 bases; bases with no gene match: 8. Germline CDR1 and CDR2: SGHRS and YFSETQ. The CDR3: CASSSRGLAGSHTQYF. The CDR3 DNA follows: TGCGCCAGCAGCTCCCGGGGACTAGCGGGATCCCATACGCAGTATTTT.

The chain uses TRBV19 and TRBJ2-6; D is unclear. The CDR3 is 15 residues long. V was cut by 5 bases and J by 0 bases, with 8 bases left in between. The V gene's germline CDR1 is LNHDA and CDR2 SQIVND (reference sequence). The CDR3 DNA reads TGTGCCAGTAGTTCCCCGAGCTCTGGGGCCAACGTCCTGACTTTC. It codes for CASSSPSSGANVLTF.

This clone is a singleton in its sample. V gene TRBV27 combines with J gene TRBJ1-5; 8 nucleotides agree with TRBD1. The CDR3 has 13 residues. Germline V gene lookup returns CDR1 MNHEY and CDR2 SMNVEV (reference sequence). Trimming removed 3 bases from V and 7 bases from J; junction bases left unmatched: 2. For the CDR3, the DNA is TGTGCCAGCAGTTTCAGACAGGGGCAGCCCCAGCATTTT. It codes for CASSFRQGQPQHF.

The chain employs TRBV13 and TRBJ2-3, with 8 bases lining up with TRBD2. Germline V gene lookup returns CDR1 PRHDT and CDR2 FYEKMQ (reference sequence). Trimming took 3 bases from V and 4 from J; bases not matched to a gene: 18. CDR3 length equals 19 residues. The CDR3 is CASSFALAGMAVMPDTQYF. Here the CDR3 DNA reads TGTGCCAGCAGCTTTGCGTTAGCGGGGATGGCGGTGATGCCAGATACGCAGTATTTT. The complete variable domain, with remaining parts taken from reference TRBV13 and TRBJ2-3, reads AAGVIQSPRHLIKEKRETATLKCYPIPRHDTVYWYQQGPGQDPQFLISFYEKMQSDKGSIPDRFSAQQFSDYHSELNMSSLELGDSALYFCASSFALAGMAVMPDTQYFGPGTRLTVL.